This TCR beta chain was recorded in a study of T cells and Merkel cell carcinoma outcomes. As for this clone: What it recognizes is unknown.

The data were produced by immunoSEQ multiplex PCR, yet TCRdb's version contains in-frame clones alone and is incomplete. The sample shows some 19,000 clones, more than 65% of them seen only once. Study findings and constraints: Reportedly, T-cell repertoire with density predicts Merkel cell carcinoma outcomes.

The CDR3 spans 13 residues. CDR1 and CDR2 (germline): MNHEY, SMNVEV (reference sequence). V was shortened by 2 bases and J by 4 bases, with 8 bases between the two germline ends. The rearrangement uses TRBV27 and TRBJ1-2; D is ambiguous. The sequenced material came from tumor tissue from Merkel cell carcinoma. The TCR originated in a human donor with Merkel cell carcinoma. DNA for the CDR3: TGTGCCAGCAGTTTAAAGTGGAGCTATGGCTACACCTTC. The encoded protein is CASSLKWSYGYTF.